The subject of this entry is one T cell receptor (beta chain). Its antigen is still unknown. The V segment lost 6 bases and the J segment 8 bases; nucleotides outside the gene matches: 16. Germline-derived CDR1 and CDR2 are SGHTA and FQGNSA. The CDR3 covers 16 residues. This entry belongs to a study of blood T cells in healthy people across ages. Study-wide context: With template switching, about one barcoded beta molecule was captured per two T cells.

General study results and limits: Per million T cells, TCR beta diversity dropped about linearly as age rose.

It was with a sample-barcoded 5' primer and a J-beta primer mix that a second PCR of roughly 6 to 12 cycles was run. TCRdb reprocessed the 5' RACE reads via MiXCR and lists one record per CDR3 protein. Of some 1.5 million distinct CDR3 sequences in the sample, less than 45% were seen once. This clonotype was sampled from a woman in her late teens or twenties in good health. Sample: blood. V gene TRBV7-2 combines with J gene TRBJ2-1; 7 bases map to TRBD2. CDR3 region: CASSPPRTRVGDEQFF. The CDR3 nucleotides are TGTGCCAGCAGTCCCCCACGGACTAGGGTGGGCGATGAGCAGTTCTTC.